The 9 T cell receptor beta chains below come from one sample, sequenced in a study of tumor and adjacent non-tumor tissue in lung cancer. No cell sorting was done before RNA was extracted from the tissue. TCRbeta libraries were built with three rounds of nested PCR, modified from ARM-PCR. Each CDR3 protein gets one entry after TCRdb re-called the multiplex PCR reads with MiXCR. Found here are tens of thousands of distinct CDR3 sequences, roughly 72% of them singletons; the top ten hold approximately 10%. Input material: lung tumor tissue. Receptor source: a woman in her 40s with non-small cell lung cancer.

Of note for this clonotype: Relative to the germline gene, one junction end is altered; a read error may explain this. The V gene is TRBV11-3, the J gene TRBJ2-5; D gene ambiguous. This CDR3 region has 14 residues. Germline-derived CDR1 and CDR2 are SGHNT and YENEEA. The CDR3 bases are TGTACCAGCCCCGAAAGTTGGGTCGTAGAGACCCAGTACTTC. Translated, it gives CTSPESWVVETQYF.

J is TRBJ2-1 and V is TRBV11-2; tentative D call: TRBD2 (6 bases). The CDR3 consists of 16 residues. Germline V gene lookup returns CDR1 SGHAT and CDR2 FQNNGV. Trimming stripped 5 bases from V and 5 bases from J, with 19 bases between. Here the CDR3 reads CASSKKLAALDNEQFF. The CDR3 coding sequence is TGTGCCAGCAGCAAGAAACTAGCTGCACTGGACAATGAGCAGTTCTTC.

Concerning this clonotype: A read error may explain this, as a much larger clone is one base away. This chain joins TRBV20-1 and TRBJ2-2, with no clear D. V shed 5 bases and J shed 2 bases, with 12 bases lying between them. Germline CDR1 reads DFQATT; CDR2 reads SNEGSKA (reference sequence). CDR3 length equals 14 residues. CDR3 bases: TGCAGTGCTCGTGTCATGGGAAACACCGGGGAGCTGTTTTTT. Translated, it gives CSARVMGNTGELFF.

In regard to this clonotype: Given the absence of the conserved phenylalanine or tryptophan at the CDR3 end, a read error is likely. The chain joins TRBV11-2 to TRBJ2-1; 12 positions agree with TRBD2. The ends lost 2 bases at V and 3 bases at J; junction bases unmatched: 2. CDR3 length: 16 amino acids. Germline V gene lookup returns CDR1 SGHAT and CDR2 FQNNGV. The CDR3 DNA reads TGTGCCAGCAGCTTACTAGCGGGAGGGCTCTACAATGAGCAGTTCTCC. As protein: CASSLLAGGLYNEQFS.

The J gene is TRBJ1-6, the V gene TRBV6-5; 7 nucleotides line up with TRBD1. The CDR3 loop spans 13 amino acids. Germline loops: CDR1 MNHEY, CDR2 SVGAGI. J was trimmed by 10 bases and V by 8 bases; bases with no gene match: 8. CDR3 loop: CASGPGGESPLHF. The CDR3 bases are TGTGCCAGCGGGCCAGGGGGTGAGTCACCCCTCCACTTT.

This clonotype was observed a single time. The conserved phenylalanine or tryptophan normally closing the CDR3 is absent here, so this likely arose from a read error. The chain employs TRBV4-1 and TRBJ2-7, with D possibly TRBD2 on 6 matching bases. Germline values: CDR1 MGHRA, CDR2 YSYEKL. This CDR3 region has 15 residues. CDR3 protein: CASSQDGGTSSEQYS. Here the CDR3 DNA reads TGCGCTAGCAGCCAAGATGGGGGGACGTCCAGCGAACAGTACTCC.

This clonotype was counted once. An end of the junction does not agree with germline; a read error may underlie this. The CDR3 is CASNLSDWQCF. CDR3 DNA: TGTGCCAGCAACTTATCCGACTGGCAGTGTTTT. V is TRBV11-2 and J is TRBJ2-3; D is unclear. Germline CDR1 SGHAT, CDR2 FQNNGV. The CDR3 runs 11 residues.

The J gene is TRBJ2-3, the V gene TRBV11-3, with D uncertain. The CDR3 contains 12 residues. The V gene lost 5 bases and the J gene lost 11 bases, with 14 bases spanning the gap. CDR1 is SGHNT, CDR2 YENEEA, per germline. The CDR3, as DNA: TGTGCCAGCAGCCCTACACTGTGGGTGCAGTATTTT. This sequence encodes CASSPTLWVQYF.

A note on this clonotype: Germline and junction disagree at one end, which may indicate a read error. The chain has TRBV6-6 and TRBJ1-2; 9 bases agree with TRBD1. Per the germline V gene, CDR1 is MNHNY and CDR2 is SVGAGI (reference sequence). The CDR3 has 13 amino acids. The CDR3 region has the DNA TGTACCAGCAGTTCCACAGGGGGCCAAGGTTACACCTTC. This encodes CTSSSTGGQGYTF.